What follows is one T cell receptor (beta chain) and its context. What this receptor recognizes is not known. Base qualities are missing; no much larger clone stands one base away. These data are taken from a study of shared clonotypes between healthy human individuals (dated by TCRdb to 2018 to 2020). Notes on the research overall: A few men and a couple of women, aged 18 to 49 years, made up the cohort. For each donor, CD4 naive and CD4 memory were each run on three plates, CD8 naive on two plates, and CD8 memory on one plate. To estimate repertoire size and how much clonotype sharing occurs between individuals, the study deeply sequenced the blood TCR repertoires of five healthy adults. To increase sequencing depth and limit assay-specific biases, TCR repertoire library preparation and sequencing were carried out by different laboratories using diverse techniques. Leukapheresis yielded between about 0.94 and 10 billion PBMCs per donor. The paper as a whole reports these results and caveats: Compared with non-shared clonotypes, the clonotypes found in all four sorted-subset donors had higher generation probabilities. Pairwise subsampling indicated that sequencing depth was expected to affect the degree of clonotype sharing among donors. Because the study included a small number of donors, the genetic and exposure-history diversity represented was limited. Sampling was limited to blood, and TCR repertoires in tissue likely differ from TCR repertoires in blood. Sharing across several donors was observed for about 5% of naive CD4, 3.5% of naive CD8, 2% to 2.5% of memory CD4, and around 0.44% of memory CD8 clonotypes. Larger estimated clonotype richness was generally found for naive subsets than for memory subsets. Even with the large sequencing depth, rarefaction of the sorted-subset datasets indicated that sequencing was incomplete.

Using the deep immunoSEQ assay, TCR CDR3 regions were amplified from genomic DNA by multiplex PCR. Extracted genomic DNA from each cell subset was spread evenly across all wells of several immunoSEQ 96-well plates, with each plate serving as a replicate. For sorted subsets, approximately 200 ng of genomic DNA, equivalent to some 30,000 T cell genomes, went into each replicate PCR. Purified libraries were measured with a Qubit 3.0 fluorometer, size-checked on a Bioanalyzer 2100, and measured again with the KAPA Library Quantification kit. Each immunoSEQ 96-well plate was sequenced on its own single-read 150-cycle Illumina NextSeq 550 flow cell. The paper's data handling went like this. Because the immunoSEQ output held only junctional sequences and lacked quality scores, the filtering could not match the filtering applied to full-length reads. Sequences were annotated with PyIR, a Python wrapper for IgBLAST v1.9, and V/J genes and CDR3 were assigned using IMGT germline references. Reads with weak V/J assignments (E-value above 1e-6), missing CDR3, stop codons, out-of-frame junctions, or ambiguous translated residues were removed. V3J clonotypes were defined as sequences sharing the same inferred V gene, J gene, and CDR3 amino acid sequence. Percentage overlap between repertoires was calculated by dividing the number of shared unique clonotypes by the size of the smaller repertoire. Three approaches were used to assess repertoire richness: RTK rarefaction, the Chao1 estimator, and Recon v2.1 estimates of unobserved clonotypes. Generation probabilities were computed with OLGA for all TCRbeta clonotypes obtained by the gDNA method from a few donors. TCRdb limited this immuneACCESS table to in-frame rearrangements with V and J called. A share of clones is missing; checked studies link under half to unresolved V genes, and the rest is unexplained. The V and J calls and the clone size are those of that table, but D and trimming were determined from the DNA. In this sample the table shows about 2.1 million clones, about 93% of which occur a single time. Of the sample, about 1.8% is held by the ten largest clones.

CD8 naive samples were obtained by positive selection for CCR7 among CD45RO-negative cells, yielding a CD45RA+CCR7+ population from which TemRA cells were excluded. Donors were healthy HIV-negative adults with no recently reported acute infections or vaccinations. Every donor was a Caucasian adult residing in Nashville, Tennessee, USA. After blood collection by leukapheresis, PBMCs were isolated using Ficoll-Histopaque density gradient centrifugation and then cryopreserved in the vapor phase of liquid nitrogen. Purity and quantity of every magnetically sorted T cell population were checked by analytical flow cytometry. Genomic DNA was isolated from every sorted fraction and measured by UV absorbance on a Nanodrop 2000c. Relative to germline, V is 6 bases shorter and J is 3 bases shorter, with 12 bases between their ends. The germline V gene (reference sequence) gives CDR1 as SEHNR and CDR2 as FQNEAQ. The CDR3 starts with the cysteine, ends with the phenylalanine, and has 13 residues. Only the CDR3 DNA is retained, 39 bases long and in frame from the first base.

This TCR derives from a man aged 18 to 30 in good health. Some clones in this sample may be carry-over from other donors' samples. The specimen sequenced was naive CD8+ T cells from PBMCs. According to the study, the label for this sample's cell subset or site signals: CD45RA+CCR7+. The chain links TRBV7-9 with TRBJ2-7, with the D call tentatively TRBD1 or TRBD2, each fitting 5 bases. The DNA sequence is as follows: TGTGCCAGCAGGGATGGGGGAGACTACGAGCAGTACTTC. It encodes CASRDGGDYEQYF.